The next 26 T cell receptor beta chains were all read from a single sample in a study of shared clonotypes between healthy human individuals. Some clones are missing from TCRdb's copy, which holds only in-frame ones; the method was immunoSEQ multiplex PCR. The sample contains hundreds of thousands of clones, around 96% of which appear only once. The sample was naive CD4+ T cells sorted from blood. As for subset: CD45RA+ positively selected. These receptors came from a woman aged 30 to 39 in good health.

CDR3 region: CASSGDRHQPQHF. CDR3 coding DNA: TGTGCCAGCTCGGGGGACAGACATCAGCCCCAGCATTTT. J is TRBJ1-5 and V is TRBV2, with 7 bases lining up with TRBD1. Germline lookup yields CDR1 SNHLY and CDR2 FYNNEI. J gave up 5 bases and V 8 bases, and 6 bases lay outside the gene matches. There are 13 residues in the CDR3.

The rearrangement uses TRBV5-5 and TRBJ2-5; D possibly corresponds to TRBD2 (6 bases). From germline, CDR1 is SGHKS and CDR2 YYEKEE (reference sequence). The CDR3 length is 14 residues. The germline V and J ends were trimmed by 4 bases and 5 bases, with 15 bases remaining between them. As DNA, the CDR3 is TGTGCCAGCAGCCCAAGACTAGGTGTCGAGACCCAGTACTTC. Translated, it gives CASSPRLGVETQYF.

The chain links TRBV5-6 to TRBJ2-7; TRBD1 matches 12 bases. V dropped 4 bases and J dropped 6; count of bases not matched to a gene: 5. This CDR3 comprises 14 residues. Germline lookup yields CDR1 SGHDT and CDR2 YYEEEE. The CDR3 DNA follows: TGTGCCAGCAGCCGCCCGGGACAGGGGGCCGAGCAGTACTTC. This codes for CASSRPGQGAEQYF.

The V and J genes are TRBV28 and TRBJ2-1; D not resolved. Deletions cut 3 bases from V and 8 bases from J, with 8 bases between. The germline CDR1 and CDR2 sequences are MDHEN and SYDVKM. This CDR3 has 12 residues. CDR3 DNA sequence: TGTGCCAGCAGTTTTAGTATCTATGAGCAGTTCTTC. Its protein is CASSFSIYEQFF.

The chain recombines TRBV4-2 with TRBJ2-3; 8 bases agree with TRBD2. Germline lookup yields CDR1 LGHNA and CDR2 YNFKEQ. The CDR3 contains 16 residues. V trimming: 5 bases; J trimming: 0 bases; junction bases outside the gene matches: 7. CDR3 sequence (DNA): TGTGCCAGCAGCTCGATAGCGGGGATAAGCACAGATACGCAGTATTTT. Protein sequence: CASSSIAGISTDTQYF.

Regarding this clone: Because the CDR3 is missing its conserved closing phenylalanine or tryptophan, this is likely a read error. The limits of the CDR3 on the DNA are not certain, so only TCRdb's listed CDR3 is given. The CDR3 loop is CASSLTGQ. The chain is built from TRBV7-9 and TRBJ2-6; no DNA check was done on the table's D call, TRBD1. Including both end residues, the CDR3 is 8 amino acids long. Germline values: CDR1 SEHNR, CDR2 FQNEAQ (reference sequence).

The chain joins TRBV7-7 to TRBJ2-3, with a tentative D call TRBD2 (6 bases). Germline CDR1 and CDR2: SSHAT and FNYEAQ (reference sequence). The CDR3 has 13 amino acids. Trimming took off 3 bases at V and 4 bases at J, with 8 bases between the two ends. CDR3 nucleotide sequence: TGTGCCAGCAGCTTTGCGGGATCAGATACGCAGTATTTT. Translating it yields CASSFAGSDTQYF.

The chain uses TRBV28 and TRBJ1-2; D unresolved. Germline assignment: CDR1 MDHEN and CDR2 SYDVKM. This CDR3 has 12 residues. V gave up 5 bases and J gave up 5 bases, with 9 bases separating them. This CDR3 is CASSTKLYGYTF. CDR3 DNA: TGTGCCAGCAGTACCAAGCTGTATGGCTACACCTTC.

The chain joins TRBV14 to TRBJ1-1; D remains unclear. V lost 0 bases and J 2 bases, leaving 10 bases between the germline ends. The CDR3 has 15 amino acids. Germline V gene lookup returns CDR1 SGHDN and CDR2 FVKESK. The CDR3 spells CASSQDRRANTEAFF. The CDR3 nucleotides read TGTGCCAGCAGCCAAGATCGCAGAGCCAACACTGAAGCTTTCTTT.

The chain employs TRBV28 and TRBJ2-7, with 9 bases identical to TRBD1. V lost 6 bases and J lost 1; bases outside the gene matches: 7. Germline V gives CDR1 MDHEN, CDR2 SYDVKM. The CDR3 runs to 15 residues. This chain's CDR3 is CASRAWGQGSYEQYF. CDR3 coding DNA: TGTGCCAGCAGGGCGTGGGGACAGGGTTCCTACGAGCAGTACTTC.

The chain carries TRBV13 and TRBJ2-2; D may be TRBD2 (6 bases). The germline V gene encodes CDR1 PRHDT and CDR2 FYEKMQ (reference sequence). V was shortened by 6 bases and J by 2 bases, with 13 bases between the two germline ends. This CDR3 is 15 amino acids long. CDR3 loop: CASRPWRENTGELFF. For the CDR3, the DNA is TGTGCCAGCAGACCCTGGCGGGAAAACACCGGGGAGCTGTTTTTT.

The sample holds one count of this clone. The CDR3 loop reads CASSGGGAEQYF. The CDR3 region has the DNA TGTGCCAGCAGCGGTGGAGGGGCCGAGCAGTACTTC. The chain carries TRBV9 and TRBJ2-7; a possible D gene is TRBD2 (6 bases). The CDR3 contains 12 residues. Deletions cut 3 bases from V and 6 bases from J, with 10 bases between. Germline CDR1 SGDLS, CDR2 YYNGEE. Full variable domain (outside the CDR3, taken from reference TRBV9 and TRBJ2-7): DSGVTQTPKHLITATGQRVTLRCSPRSGDLSVYWYQQSLDQGLQFLIQYYNGEERAKGNILERFSAQQFPDLHSELNLSSLELGDSALYFCASSGGGAEQYFGPGTRLTVT.

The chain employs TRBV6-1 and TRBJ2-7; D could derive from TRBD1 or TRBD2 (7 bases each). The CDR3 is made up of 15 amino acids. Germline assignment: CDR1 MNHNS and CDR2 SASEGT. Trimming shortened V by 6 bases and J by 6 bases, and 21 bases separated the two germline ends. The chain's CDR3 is CASRSGVGGRGEQYF. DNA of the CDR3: TGTGCCAGCAGAAGCGGGGTAGGGGGCAGGGGCGAGCAGTACTTC.

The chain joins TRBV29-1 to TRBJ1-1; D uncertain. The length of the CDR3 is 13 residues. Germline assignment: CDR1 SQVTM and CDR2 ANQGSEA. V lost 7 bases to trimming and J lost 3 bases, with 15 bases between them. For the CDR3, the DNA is TGCAGCGCAGGATCGCGGAGGGACACTGAAGCTTTCTTT. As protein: CSAGSRRDTEAFF.

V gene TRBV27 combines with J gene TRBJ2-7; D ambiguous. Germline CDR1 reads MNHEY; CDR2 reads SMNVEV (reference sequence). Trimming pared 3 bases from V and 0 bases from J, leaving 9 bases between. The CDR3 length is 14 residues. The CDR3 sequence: CASSFWGNSYEQYF. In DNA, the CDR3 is TGTGCCAGCAGTTTTTGGGGAAACTCCTACGAGCAGTACTTC.

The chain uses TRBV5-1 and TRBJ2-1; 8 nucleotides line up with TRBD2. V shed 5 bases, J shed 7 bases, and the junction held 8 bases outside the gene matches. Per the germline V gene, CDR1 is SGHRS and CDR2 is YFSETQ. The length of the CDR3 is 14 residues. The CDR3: CASSHQREWNEQFF. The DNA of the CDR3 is TGCGCCAGCAGTCACCAGCGGGAGTGGAATGAGCAGTTCTTC.

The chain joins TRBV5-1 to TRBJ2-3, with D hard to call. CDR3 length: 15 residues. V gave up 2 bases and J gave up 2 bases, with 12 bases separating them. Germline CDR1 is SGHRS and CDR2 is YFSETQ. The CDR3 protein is CASSFGQLPTDTQYF. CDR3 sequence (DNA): TGCGCCAGCAGCTTTGGCCAGTTACCCACAGATACGCAGTATTTT.

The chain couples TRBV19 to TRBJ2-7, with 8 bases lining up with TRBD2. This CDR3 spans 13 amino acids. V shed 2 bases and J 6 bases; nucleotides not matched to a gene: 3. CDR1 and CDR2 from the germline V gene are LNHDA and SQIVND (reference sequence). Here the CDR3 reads CASSIRGGSEQYF. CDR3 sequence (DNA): TGTGCCAGTAGTATACGGGGGGGATCCGAGCAGTACTTC.

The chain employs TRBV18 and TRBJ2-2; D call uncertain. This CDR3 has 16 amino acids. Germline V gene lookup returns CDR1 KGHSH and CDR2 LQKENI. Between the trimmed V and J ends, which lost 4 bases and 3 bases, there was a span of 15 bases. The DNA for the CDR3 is TGTGCCAGCTCACAGCTTACCGGGTCCTACACCGGGGAGCTGTTTTTT. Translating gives CASSQLTGSYTGELFF.

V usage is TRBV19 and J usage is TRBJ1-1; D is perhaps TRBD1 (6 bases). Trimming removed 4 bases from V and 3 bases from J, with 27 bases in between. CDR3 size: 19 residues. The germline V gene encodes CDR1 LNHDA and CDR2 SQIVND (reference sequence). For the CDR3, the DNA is TGTGCCAGTAGTAACCCTCATGGGGGGCAAGGTCTGTGGGACACTGAAGCTTTCTTT. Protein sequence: CASSNPHGGQGLWDTEAFF. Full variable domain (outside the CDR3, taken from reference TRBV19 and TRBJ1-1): DGGITQSPKYLFRKEGQNVTLSCEQNLNHDAMYWYRQDPGQGLRLIYYSQIVNDFQKGDIAEGYSVSREKKESFPLTVTSAQKNPTAFYLCASSNPHGGQGLWDTEAFFGQGTRLTVV.

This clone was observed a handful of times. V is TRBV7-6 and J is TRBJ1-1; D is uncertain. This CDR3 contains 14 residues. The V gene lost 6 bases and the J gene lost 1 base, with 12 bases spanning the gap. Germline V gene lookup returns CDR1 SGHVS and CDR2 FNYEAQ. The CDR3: CASRPWTANTEAFF. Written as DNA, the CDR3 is TGTGCCAGCAGACCATGGACGGCGAACACTGAAGCTTTCTTT.

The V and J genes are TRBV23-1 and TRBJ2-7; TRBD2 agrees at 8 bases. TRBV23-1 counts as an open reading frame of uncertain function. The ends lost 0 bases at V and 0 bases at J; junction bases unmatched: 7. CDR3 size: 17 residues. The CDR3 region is CASSQSFPREDSYEQYF. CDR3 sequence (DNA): TGCGCCAGCAGTCAATCGTTCCCGCGGGAGGACTCCTACGAGCAGTACTTC.

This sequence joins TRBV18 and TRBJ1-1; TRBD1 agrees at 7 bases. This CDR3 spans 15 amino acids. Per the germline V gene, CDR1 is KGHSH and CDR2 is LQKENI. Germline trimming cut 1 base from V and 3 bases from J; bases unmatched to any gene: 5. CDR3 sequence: CASSPRGTAYTEAFF. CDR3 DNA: TGTGCCAGCTCACCACGGGGGACAGCTTACACTGAAGCTTTCTTT. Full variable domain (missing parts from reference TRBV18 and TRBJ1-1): NAGVMQNPRHLVRRRGQEARLRCSPMKGHSHVYWYRQLPEEGLKFMVYLQKENIIDESGMPKERFSAEFPKEGPSILRIQQVVRGDSAAYFCASSPRGTAYTEAFFGQGTRLTVV.

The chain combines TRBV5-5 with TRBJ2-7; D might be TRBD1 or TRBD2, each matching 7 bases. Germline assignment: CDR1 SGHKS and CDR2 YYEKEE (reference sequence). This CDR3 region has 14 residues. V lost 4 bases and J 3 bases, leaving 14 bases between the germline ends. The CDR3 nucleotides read TGTGCCAGCAGCGGGGAGGGACAGATCTACGAGCAGTACTTC. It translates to CASSGEGQIYEQYF.

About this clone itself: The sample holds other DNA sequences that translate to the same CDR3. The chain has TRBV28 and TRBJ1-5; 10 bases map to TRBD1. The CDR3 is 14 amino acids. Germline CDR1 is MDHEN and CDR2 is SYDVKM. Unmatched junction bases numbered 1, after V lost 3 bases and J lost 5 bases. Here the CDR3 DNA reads TGTGCCAGCAGTTTTGGACAGGGGGATCAGCCCCAGCATTTT. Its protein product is CASSFGQGDQPQHF.

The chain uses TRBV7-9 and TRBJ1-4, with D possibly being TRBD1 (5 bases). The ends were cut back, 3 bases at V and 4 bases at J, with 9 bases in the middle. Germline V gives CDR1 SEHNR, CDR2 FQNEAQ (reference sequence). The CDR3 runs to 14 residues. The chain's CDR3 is CASSLVGVNEKLFF. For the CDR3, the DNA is TGTGCCAGCAGCTTGGTAGGGGTTAATGAAAAACTGTTTTTT.